Each of the 25 T cell receptor beta chains below was sequenced from the same sample in a study of shared clonotypes between healthy human individuals. Clones were sequenced by immunoSEQ multiplex PCR, and TCRdb holds only the in-frame ones, with some missing. Counted here are roughly 300,000 clones, around four fifths occurring once; the ten biggest clones make up 10%. Sequenced input: memory CD4+ T cells sorted from blood. Subset of the sample: CD45RA-negative fraction. These receptors were taken from a man younger than 40 in good health.

J is TRBJ2-1 and V is TRBV18; the D is unclear. V was shortened by 1 base and J by 9 bases, with 25 bases between the two germline ends. The CDR3 extends over 18 amino acids. Germline V gene sequence: CDR1 KGHSH, CDR2 LQKENI. Here the CDR3 DNA reads TGTGCCAGCTCACCACTTGTTCATACTCCCCCCAGGATCGGTGAGCAGTTCTTC. It encodes CASSPLVHTPPRIGEQFF.

A few counts support this clone. J is TRBJ2-7 and V is TRBV10-2, with 10 nucleotides matching TRBD1. In germline, CDR1 is WSHSY, CDR2 SAAADI. V shed 8 bases, J shed 4 bases, and the junction held 2 bases outside the gene matches. This CDR3 comprises 12 residues. CDR3 sequence reads: CASRDRGYEQYF. The CDR3 nucleotides read TGCGCCAGCCGGGACAGGGGTTACGAGCAGTACTTC.

The chain employs TRBV2 and TRBJ2-5; 10 nucleotides match TRBD2. The last part of the DNA fits TRBJ2-7 better; the J call may be wrong. Looked up from germline, CDR1 is SNHLY and CDR2 is FYNNEI. CDR3 length equals 15 residues. Here the CDR3 reads CASRPTSGMSYEQYF. Here the CDR3 DNA reads TGTGCCAGCAGACCCACTAGCGGGATGTCCTACGAGCAGTACTTC.

This clone was counted at least ten times. The chain joins TRBV7-2 to TRBJ2-1, with D tentatively TRBD2 (6 bases). The CDR3 is 15 residues long. V was trimmed by 5 bases and J by 9 bases, leaving 20 bases between them. Per germline, CDR1 SGHTA and CDR2 FQGNSA. The CDR3 loop is CASSPSRLVSGEQFF. The DNA for the CDR3 is TGTGCCAGCAGCCCGTCCCGACTAGTAAGCGGTGAGCAGTTCTTC.

The chain employs TRBV9 and TRBJ2-1; 9 bases match TRBD2. The germline V gene encodes CDR1 SGDLS and CDR2 YYNGEE. The CDR3 has 14 amino acids. V dropped 3 bases and J dropped 5; count of bases not matched to a gene: 3. CDR3 region: CASSAGTSHNEQFF. The DNA for the CDR3 is TGTGCCAGCAGCGCCGGGACTAGCCACAATGAGCAGTTCTTC. The full variable domain, its missing parts supplied by reference TRBV9 and TRBJ2-1, is DSGVTQTPKHLITATGQRVTLRCSPRSGDLSVYWYQQSLDQGLQFLIQYYNGEERAKGNILERFSAQQFPDLHSELNLSSLELGDSALYFCASSAGTSHNEQFFGPGTRLTVL.

This rearrangement joins TRBV5-4 to TRBJ2-7; D is unresolved. The CDR3 contains 15 residues. CDR1 is SGHNT and CDR2 is YYREEE in the germline V gene (reference sequence). Trimming took off 4 bases at V and 6 bases at J, with 20 bases between the two ends. The CDR3 here is CASSPPGLLDGEQYF. The CDR3, as DNA: TGTGCCAGCAGCCCCCCGGGTCTATTGGACGGCGAGCAGTACTTC.

In this sample, this clone turned up many times. The chain carries TRBV5-4 and TRBJ1-1; 9 bases agree with TRBD1. In germline, CDR1 is SGHNT, CDR2 YYREEE (reference sequence). V lost 4 bases to trimming and J lost 1 base; unmatched junction nucleotides: 11. There are 17 residues in the CDR3. The CDR3 region has the DNA TGTGCCAGCAGCGTACCGGGACAGGGCCCTGGGAACACTGAAGCTTTCTTT. It specifies CASSVPGQGPGNTEAFF.

The J gene is TRBJ2-7, the V gene TRBV27; a weak D match, TRBD2 (6 bases). Germline V gene sequence: CDR1 MNHEY, CDR2 SMNVEV (reference sequence). The CDR3 is 13 amino acids. V shed 8 bases and J shed 0 bases, with 11 bases lying between them. The CDR3 DNA follows: TGTGCCAGCTGCGGGACGGACTCCTACGAGCAGTACTTC. This sequence encodes CASCGTDSYEQYF.

V is TRBV7-8 and J is TRBJ2-5; the D gene is possibly TRBD1 (6 bases). V gave up 5 bases and J gave up 3 bases, with 10 bases separating them. Germline values: CDR1 SGHVS, CDR2 FQNEAQ. The CDR3 runs 13 residues. Here the CDR3 reads CASSADRKETQYF. In nucleotides, the CDR3 is TGTGCCAGCAGCGCCGACAGGAAAGAGACCCAGTACTTC.

On this clone itself: Other nucleotide sequences in the sample specify the same CDR3. The V call is TRBV27, the J call TRBJ2-3; D not resolved. The CDR3 covers 13 residues. Germline CDR1 reads MNHEY; CDR2 reads SMNVEV (reference sequence). Trimming removed 9 bases from V and 1 base from J, with 11 bases in between. The CDR3 DNA reads as TGTGCCAGTTCACTCCTGGGCACAGATACGCAGTATTTT. Amino acid sequence: CASSLLGTDTQYF.

The chain employs TRBV7-6 and TRBJ2-3, with 9 bases that match TRBD1. The CDR3 length is 16 residues. CDR1 SGHVS and CDR2 FNYEAQ come from the germline V gene. The trim removed 1 base at V and 2 bases at J, leaving 4 bases unmatched. In DNA form, the CDR3 reads TGTGCCAGCAGCTTAGTTCGGGACAGGGCCACAGATACGCAGTATTTT. Its protein product is CASSLVRDRATDTQYF. The full variable domain, in which reference TRBV7-6 and TRBJ2-3 provide the parts outside the CDR3, is GAGVSQSPRYKVTKRGQDVALRCDPISGHVSLYWYRQALGQGPEFLTYFNYEAQQDKSGLPNDRFSAERPEGSISTLTIQRTEQRDSAMYRCASSLVRDRATDTQYFGPGTRLTVL.

This clone has a handful of counts. The V call is TRBV28, the J call TRBJ2-6; 9 bases are a match to TRBD1. Looked up from germline, CDR1 is MDHEN and CDR2 is SYDVKM. This CDR3 has 15 amino acids. J gave up 8 bases and V 6 bases, and 8 bases lay outside the gene matches. CDR3 coding DNA: TGTGCCAGCAGCTCACCCGGGACAGGGTCCAACGTCCTGACTTTC. This gives the protein CASSSPGTGSNVLTF. Supplemented by reference TRBV28 and TRBJ2-6, the full variable domain reads DVKVTQSSRYLVKRTGEKVFLECVQDMDHENMFWYRQDPGLGLRLIYFSYDVKMKEKGDIPEGYSVSREKKERFSLILESASTNQTSMYLCASSSPGTGSNVLTFGAGSRLTVL.

The chain is built from TRBV9 and TRBJ2-3; the D gene is possibly TRBD2 (5 bases). Germline CDR1 is SGDLS and CDR2 is YYNGEE. Trimming removed 0 bases from V and 6 bases from J, with 17 bases in between. CDR3 length: 16 amino acids. The CDR3, as DNA: TGTGCCAGCAGCGTAGGGGGAAGCGGACCCGGGGATACGCAGTATTTT. It translates to CASSVGGSGPGDTQYF.

This chain connects TRBV5-1 to TRBJ2-5; D unclear. V was clipped by 1 base and J by 4 bases, with 17 bases between them. The length of the CDR3 is 16 residues. Looked up from germline, CDR1 is SGHRS and CDR2 is YFSETQ. In DNA form, the CDR3 reads TGCGCCAGCAGCTTGTCCGGCCAGGTGGTGGCAGAGACCCAGTACTTC. Encoded protein: CASSLSGQVVAETQYF. The entire variable domain, with the rest obtained from reference TRBV5-1 and TRBJ2-5, is as follows: KAGVTQTPRYLIKTRGQQVTLSCSPISGHRSVSWYQQTPGQGLQFLFEYFSETQRNKGNFPGRFSGRQFSNSRSEMNVSTLELGDSALYLCASSLSGQVVAETQYFGPGTRLLVL.

This clone was observed a handful of times. The chain joins TRBV10-1 to TRBJ2-1; 8 nucleotides match TRBD2. CDR1 is WNHNN and CDR2 is SYGVQD in the germline V gene (reference sequence). CDR3 size: 16 residues. V shed 6 bases, J shed 4 bases, and the junction held 11 bases outside the gene matches. CDR3 loop: CASSDVTGGGYNEQFF. The CDR3 DNA sequence: TGCGCCAGCAGCGACGTGACGGGAGGGGGGTACAATGAGCAGTTCTTC.

The V and J genes are TRBV7-2 and TRBJ2-7; 7 nucleotides agree with TRBD1. Per germline, CDR1 SGHTA and CDR2 FQGNSA. Trimming removed 4 bases from V and 3 bases from J; junction bases left unmatched: 12. CDR3 length: 16 residues. Written as DNA, the CDR3 is TGTGCCAGCAGCTCGTCGACAGGGAGTGGGCACTACGAGCAGTACTTC. It codes for CASSSSTGSGHYEQYF.

The V and J genes are TRBV18 and TRBJ2-1; 7 bases are shared with TRBD1. This CDR3 region has 14 residues. Looked up from germline, CDR1 is KGHSH and CDR2 is LQKENI. The junction had 4 bases not matched to a gene; V was cut back by 1 base and J by 7 bases. This CDR3 is CASSPRTGRNEQFF. The CDR3 DNA sequence: TGTGCCAGCTCACCACGGACAGGAAGGAATGAGCAGTTCTTC.

The chain employs TRBV28 and TRBJ2-7; TRBD2 aligns across 12 bases. CDR1 is MDHEN and CDR2 is SYDVKM in the germline V gene. The CDR3 sequence is 15 residues long. J lost 7 bases, V lost 6 bases, and 10 bases had no gene match. CDR3 protein: CASSQLAGGTGEQYF. Written as DNA, the CDR3 is TGTGCCAGCAGCCAACTAGCGGGAGGCACTGGGGAGCAGTACTTC.

The chain recombines TRBV15 with TRBJ1-5; D may be TRBD1 (5 bases). Germline V lookup: CDR1 LNHNV, CDR2 YYDKDF (reference sequence). V gave up 8 bases and J gave up 2 bases, with 13 bases separating them. The CDR3 contains 14 residues. CDR3 DNA: TGTGCCACCGCGAAGGGAGGGGGCAATCAGCCCCAGCATTTT. It codes for CATAKGGGNQPQHF. The whole variable domain, remainder taken from reference TRBV15 and TRBJ1-5, is DAMVIQNPRYQVTQFGKPVTLSCSQTLNHNVMYWYQQKSSQAPKLLFHYYDKDFNNEADTPDNFQSRRPNTSFCFLDIRSPGLGDTAMYLCATAKGGGNQPQHFGDGTRLSIL.

The V call is TRBV7-9, the J call TRBJ2-7, with TRBD1 matching 10 bases. The CDR3 consists of 17 residues. Germline V gene sequence: CDR1 SEHNR, CDR2 FQNEAQ (reference sequence). V was pared by 5 bases and J by 2 bases, with 12 bases of the junction left unmatched. In nucleotides, the CDR3 is TGTGCCAGCAGCCCCCGACAGGGGGCGATAACTGCCTACGAGCAGTACTTC. Protein: CASSPRQGAITAYEQYF.

The chain has TRBV21-1 and TRBJ2-1; TRBD2, the table's D call, lacks a check against the DNA. TRBV21-1 is a pseudogene segment. This CDR3 has 13 amino acids. CDR3 coding DNA: TGTGCCAGCAGCCCTAGCCTCGGTAATGAGCAGTTCTTC. Its protein is CASSPSLGNEQFF.

A note on this clone: Other DNA variants within this sample encode the same CDR3. The chain has TRBV9 and TRBJ1-1; TRBD1 is a possible D gene (6 bases). Germline V gene data show CDR1 as SGDLS and CDR2 as YYNGEE. The CDR3 extends over 14 amino acids. Trimming removed 0 bases at V and 5 bases at J, with 11 bases between. The CDR3 spells CASSVGTVGTEAFF. CDR3 nucleotide sequence: TGTGCCAGCAGCGTAGGGACAGTGGGTACTGAAGCTTTCTTT.

This clone was recorded once. V is TRBV19 and J is TRBJ2-5; D uncertain. The V and J ends lost 0 bases and 7 bases respectively, with 9 bases between them. This CDR3 is 13 amino acids long. CDR1 is LNHDA and CDR2 is SQIVND in the germline V gene (reference sequence). The CDR3 sequence is CASSIDWVGTQYF. The CDR3, as DNA: TGTGCCAGTAGTATAGATTGGGTTGGGACCCAGTACTTC.

This sequence joins TRBV19 and TRBJ1-1; perhaps TRBD1 as D (6 bases). Germline CDR1 LNHDA, CDR2 SQIVND (reference sequence). V lost 6 bases to trimming and J lost 3 bases, with 23 bases between them. The CDR3 totals 17 residues. The CDR3 DNA sequence: TGTGCCAGTAGGACCAGGGGAACCTCCGGGTCGGACACTGAAGCTTTCTTT. Translation gives CASRTRGTSGSDTEAFF.

The CDR3 nucleotides read TGCAGCGGTCAGGTACAAAACACTGAAGCTTTCTTT. Encoded protein: CSGQVQNTEAFF. The chain combines TRBV29-1 with TRBJ1-1; no firm D call. With 7 bases removed from V and 2 bases from J, the gap between germline ends came to 11 bases. Germline values: CDR1 SQVTM, CDR2 ANQGSEA. This CDR3 contains 12 residues. Together with reference TRBV29-1 and TRBJ1-1, the CDR3 gives the full variable domain: SAVISQKPSRDICQRGTSLTIQCQVDSQVTMMFWYRQQPGQSLTLIATANQGSEATYESGFVIDKFPISRPNLTFSTLTVSNMSPEDSSIYLCSGQVQNTEAFFGQGTRLTVV.